This TCR beta chain was recovered during a study of control samples from healthy donors and cancer patients. The repertoire was sequenced with immunoSEQ multiplex PCR; TCRdb's copy has only in-frame clones and lacks some. The data contain about 130,000 clones, 91% of them singletons. Germline CDR1 SGHVS, CDR2 FQNEAQ. With V trimmed by 5 bases and J by 2 bases, 10 bases remained unmatched. The CDR3 consists of 16 residues. This TCR was recovered from a young man in good health. The chain recombines TRBV7-8 with TRBJ2-5, with 8 positions matching TRBD2. The sample consisted of blood. CDR3 nucleotide sequence: TGTGCCAGCAGCCCGTCGGGACTAGGGACGCAAGAGACCCAGTACTTC. Its translation is CASSPSGLGTQETQYF.